The T cell receptor beta chain under discussion was sequenced for a study of blood T cell repertoires in COVID-19. Turning to the study itself: Sample material is recorded as cDNA or gDNA derived from T cells, B-cell-depleted T cells, or PBMCs.

Produced via immunoSEQ multiplex PCR; TCRdb's table is partial and in-frame only. The sample includes roughly 200,000 clones, under 85% of them seen just once. From germline, CDR1 is SNHLY and CDR2 FYNNEI. The CDR3 contains 13 residues. Losses at the gene ends were 8 bases for V and 6 bases for J; bases not matched to a gene: 1. Sample: peripheral blood. This TCR derives from a woman over 75 with COVID-19, enrolled during active disease. The chain is built from TRBV2 and TRBJ2-1, with 13 bases aligning to TRBD2. In nucleotides, the CDR3 is TGTGCCAGCGGGACTAGCGGGACCAATGAGCAGTTCTTC. Protein sequence: CASGTSGTNEQFF.